This T cell receptor beta chain was captured in a study of blood T cell repertoires in COVID-19. How the authors handled the data: Amplification from reference gene primers served as the basis for estimated nucleated cell counts. Using immunoSEQ multiplex PCR, the repertoire was profiled, and TCRdb retains in-frame clones only, with some absent. For V, J and clone size, that table is used; D and trimming come from the DNA. Among 65,000 to 80,000 clones listed, roughly 78% were seen once. V was clipped by 0 bases and J by 4 bases, with 12 bases between them. The CDR3 runs to 15 residues. Germline V gene data show CDR1 as KGHSY and CDR2 as FQNENV.

This chain uses TRBV16 with TRBJ1-1; a weak D match, TRBD1 (5 bases). The origin of this receptor is a human donor in a cohort sampled during active COVID-19. The sample taken for sequencing was peripheral blood. CDR3 DNA sequence: TGTGCCAGCAGCCAATCGGGCACGGGGGGCACTGAAGCTTTCTTT. The encoded protein is CASSQSGTGGTEAFF.